This entry features one TCR beta chain sequence. These data come from a study of cytomegalovirus exposure and HLA in healthy donors. A multiplex PCR was run with 60 Vbeta primers and 13 Jbeta primers. Produced via immunoSEQ multiplex PCR; TCRdb's table is partial and in-frame only. This sample yields hundreds of thousands of clones, of which 70% to 85% are seen a single time; less than 3.5% belongs to the top ten. The CDR3 has 13 amino acids. V gave up 8 bases and J gave up 3 bases; unmatched junction bases: 5. CDR1 is ENHRY and CDR2 is SYGVKD in the germline V gene. Sequenced material: PBMCs. This clonotype was obtained from a woman aged 55 to 70 in good health and CMV-seropositive. The chain employs TRBV10-3 and TRBJ1-1; 8 bases line up with TRBD1. CDR3 protein: CAIGTTGDTEAFF. The CDR3 coding sequence is TGTGCCATCGGGACGACAGGGGACACTGAAGCTTTCTTT.